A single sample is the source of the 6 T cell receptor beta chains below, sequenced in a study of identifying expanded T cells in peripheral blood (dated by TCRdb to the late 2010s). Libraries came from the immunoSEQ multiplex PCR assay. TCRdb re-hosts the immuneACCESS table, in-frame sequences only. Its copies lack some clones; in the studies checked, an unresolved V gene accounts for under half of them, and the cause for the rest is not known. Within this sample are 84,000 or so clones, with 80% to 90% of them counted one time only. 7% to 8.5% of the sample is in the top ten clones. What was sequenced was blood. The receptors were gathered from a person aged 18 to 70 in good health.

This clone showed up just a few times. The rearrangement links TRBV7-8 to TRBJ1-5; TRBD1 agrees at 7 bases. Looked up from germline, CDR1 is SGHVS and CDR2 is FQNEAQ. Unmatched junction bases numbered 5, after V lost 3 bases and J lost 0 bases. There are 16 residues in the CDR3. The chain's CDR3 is CASSFLTGNSNQPQHF. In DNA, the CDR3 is TGTGCCAGCAGCTTCTTGACAGGGAATAGCAATCAGCCCCAGCATTTT.

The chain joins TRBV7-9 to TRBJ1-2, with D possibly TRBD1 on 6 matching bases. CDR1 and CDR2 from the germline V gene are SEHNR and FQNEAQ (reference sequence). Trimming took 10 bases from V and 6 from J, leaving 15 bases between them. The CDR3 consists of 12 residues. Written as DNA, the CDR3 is TGTGCCACCCCGGCAGGGGATGATGGCTACACCTTC. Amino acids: CATPAGDDGYTF. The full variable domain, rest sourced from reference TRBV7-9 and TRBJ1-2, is DTGVSQNPRHKITKRGQNVTFRCDPISEHNRLYWYRQTLGQGPEFLTYFQNEAQLEKSRLLSDRFSAERPKGSFSTLEIQRTEQGDSAMYLCATPAGDDGYTFGSGTRLTVV.

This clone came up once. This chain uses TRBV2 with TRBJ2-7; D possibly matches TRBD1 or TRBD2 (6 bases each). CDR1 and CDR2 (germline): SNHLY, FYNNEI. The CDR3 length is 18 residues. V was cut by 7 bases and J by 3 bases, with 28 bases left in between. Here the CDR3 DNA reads TGTGCCAGCACCCAGACGGGGGCCTCTTGGGCCGGGGACTACGAGCAGTACTTC. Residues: CASTQTGASWAGDYEQYF.

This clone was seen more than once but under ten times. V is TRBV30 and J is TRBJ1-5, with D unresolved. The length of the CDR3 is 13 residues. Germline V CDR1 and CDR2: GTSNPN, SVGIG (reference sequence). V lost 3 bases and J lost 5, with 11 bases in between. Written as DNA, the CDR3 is TGTGCCTGGAGCCTCGATGGGGATCAGCCCCAGCATTTT. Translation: CAWSLDGDQPQHF.

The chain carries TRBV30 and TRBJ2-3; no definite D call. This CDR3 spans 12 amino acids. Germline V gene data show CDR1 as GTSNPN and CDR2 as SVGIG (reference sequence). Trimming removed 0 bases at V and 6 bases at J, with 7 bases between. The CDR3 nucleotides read TGTGCCTGGAGTGTACAGTTTGATACGCAGTATTTT. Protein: CAWSVQFDTQYF.

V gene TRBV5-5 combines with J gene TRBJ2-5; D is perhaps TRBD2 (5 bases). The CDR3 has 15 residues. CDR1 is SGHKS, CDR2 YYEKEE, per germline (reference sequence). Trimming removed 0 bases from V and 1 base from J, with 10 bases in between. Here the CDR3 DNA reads TGTGCCAGCAGCTTGGGAATCCGGGGCCAAGAGACCCAGTACTTC. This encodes CASSLGIRGQETQYF.